Sequencing of this T cell receptor (beta chain) was carried out in a study of shared clonotypes between healthy human individuals. Using immunoSEQ multiplex PCR, the repertoire was profiled, and TCRdb retains in-frame clones only, with some absent. The sample gives 2 million to 2.5 million clones, over 85% of which show up once; 0.35% to 0.45% is in the top ten. CDR3 length: 14 amino acids. Per the germline V gene, CDR1 is MNHEY and CDR2 is SVGAGI. V was clipped by 6 bases and J by 3 bases, with 14 bases between them. This TCR was recovered from a man aged 18 to 30 in good health. Some clones in this sample may be carry-over from other donors' samples. Sequenced sample: naive CD4+ T cells from PBMCs. Subset indicated: CD45RA+ positively selected. The rearrangement links TRBV6-5 to TRBJ1-2, with TRBD1 as a possible D gene (5 bases). The CDR3 is CASRVWRGHYGYTF. CDR3 DNA: TGTGCCAGCAGGGTCTGGAGGGGCCACTATGGCTACACCTTC.